The clone carrying this T cell receptor (beta chain) was detected once. The antigen is unknown. The source of the sample is a study of Tregs in tolerant kidney transplant recipients. Whole-study findings and limits: No direct test of biological reproducibility was done here.

CDR1 and CDR2 (germline): LNHDA, SQIVND (reference sequence). The CDR3 length is 14 residues. With 0 bases removed from V and 8 bases from J, the gap between germline ends came to 10 bases. Data came from immunoSEQ multiplex PCR; TCRdb stores just in-frame clones and leaves some out. Of roughly 250,000 clones in the sample, roughly four fifths were seen once. Unstimulated Tregs (CD4+CD25+CD127-) and CD4+CD25- non-Tregs were sorted from PBMCs. The chain is built from TRBV19 and TRBJ1-4; D not certain. The sequenced sample was CD4+ T cells from blood. The origin of this receptor is a human donor in good health. CDR3 DNA sequence: TGTGCCAGTAGTATAGACCCCGCGGGCGAAAAACTGTTTTTT. Translation gives CASSIDPAGEKLFF.